This is a list of T cell receptor beta chains from one sample in a study of cytomegalovirus exposure and HLA in healthy donors. Here immunoSEQ multiplex PCR was the method, and the copy in TCRdb shows in-frame clones only, minus some. The sample yields about 100,000 clones, of which the top ten take up under 0.7%. The specimen sequenced was PBMCs. Receptor source: a man aged 50 to 60 in good health and CMV-seronegative. CDR3s include the opening cysteine and the closing phenylalanine or tryptophan. D genes are given only for firm matches.

>TRBJ2-1|TRBV9|TRBD2
TGTGCCAGCAGCGCCACCGGGACTAGCGGGATCCGCGGCGAGCAGTTCTTC
CASSATGTSGIRGEQFF
>TRBJ1-6|TRBV19|.
TGTGCCAGTATCTCGACAGGAACGGATTCACCCCTCCACTTT
CASISTGTDSPLHF
>TRBJ2-7|TRBV5-6|.
TGTGCCAGCGGATCTCCGAGGGCCTCTCCGGGCGAGCAGTACTTC
CASGSPRASPGEQYF
>TRBJ2-2|TRBV6-6|TRBD1
TGTGCCAGCAGTTACGGGACAGGGAGGATGACCGGGGAGCTGTTTTTT
CASSYGTGRMTGELFF
>TRBJ1-1|TRBV19|TRBD1
TGTGCCAGTAGTAGGCGGGACAGGGCCACTGAAGCTTTCTTT
CASSRRDRATEAFF
>TRBJ2-3|TRBV30|.
TGTGCCTGGATGGCGGATGTAGATACGCAGTATTTT
CAWMADVDTQYF
>TRBJ2-3|TRBV18|TRBD1
TGTGCCAGCTCACACGGAATGACAGGGACCCAAGATACGCAGTATTTT
CASSHGMTGTQDTQYF
>TRBJ1-5|TRBV7-2|.
TGTGCCAGCAGCCCGGGGGGTGGAGAGACCCAGCATTTT
CASSPGGGETQHF
>TRBJ2-7|TRBV2|TRBD1
TGTGCCAGCAGCGCGGGACAGGTCGCCCTTCCCTACGAGCAGTACTTC
CASSAGQVALPYEQYF
>TRBJ2-3|TRBV7-6|.
TGTGCCAGCAGCGCTGTGGGGGGTGGCACAGATACGCAGTATTTT
CASSAVGGGTDTQYF
>TRBJ2-3|TRBV29-1|TRBD2
TGCAGCGTGACTACTAGCGGGATAGCAGATACGCAGTATTTT
CSVTTSGIADTQYF
>TRBJ1-2|TRBV19|.
TGTGCCAGTAGTAAAGAAGCAGGCACCTATGGCTACACCTTC
CASSKEAGTYGYTF
>TRBJ1-5|TRBV6-6|.
TGTGCCACCATGGACAATAGCAATCAGCCCCAGCATTTT
CATMDNSNQPQHF
>TRBJ1-1|TRBV2|.
TGTGCCAGCAAGGGACAAACGAACACTGAAGCTTTCTTT
CASKGQTNTEAFF
>TRBJ2-7|TRBV6-1|TRBD2
TGTGCCAGCAGTGAAATGGGGGAGGGGACCTCCTACGAGCAGTACTTC
CASSEMGEGTSYEQYF
>TRBJ1-2|TRBV4-3|.
TGCGCCAGCAGCCAAGATTTAGGGGATGGCTACACCTTC
CASSQDLGDGYTF
>TRBJ2-1|TRBV5-4|.
TGTGCCAGCAGTTTCGACACGCCGACCTACAATGAGCAGTTCTTC
CASSFDTPTYNEQFF
>TRBJ2-7|TRBV7-2|TRBD2
TGTGCCAGCAGCTCGCCTCCGGGGGGGCGAAGCGAGCAGTACTTC
CASSSPPGGRSEQYF
>TRBJ1-4|TRBV27|TRBD1
TGTGCCAGCAGAGAAGGACAGGGCGGTTTGAAACTGTTTTTT
CASREGQGGLKLFF
>TRBJ2-1|TRBV19|TRBD2
TGTGCCAGTAAAGGTCAAGCGGGGAGTTATGAGCAGTTCTTC
CASKGQAGSYEQFF
>TRBJ1-1|TRBV6-5|.
TGTGCCAGCGGGAACAGGTTGAACACTGAAGCTTTCTTT
CASGNRLNTEAFF
>TRBJ2-7|TRBV4-1|TRBD1
TGCGCCAGCAGCCAAGATTCCCCGACAGGGTCCTACGAGCAGTACTTC
CASSQDSPTGSYEQYF
>TRBJ2-7|TRBV10-2|.
TGCGCCAGCAGTGAGCCCCTAGGGGGCTACGAGCAGTACTTC
CASSEPLGGYEQYF
>TRBJ2-7|TRBV7-2|.
TGTGCCAGCAGCGTCTCCAGGGCCTACGAGCAGTACTTC
CASSVSRAYEQYF
>TRBJ2-7|TRBV6-1|TRBD1
TGTGCCAGCAACAAAGGGCAGGGGGCAAACGAGCAGTACTTC
CASNKGQGANEQYF
>TRBJ1-1|TRBV30|TRBD1
TGTGCCTGGAGTGTACTTCTCGGGACAGGGGCATCAGGCACTGAAGCTTTCTTT
CAWSVLLGTGASGTEAFF
>TRBJ1-1|TRBV4-3|.
TGCGCCAGCAGCCAAGATCTACGGACTGAAGCTTTCTTT
CASSQDLRTEAFF
>TRBJ2-3|TRBV4-3|TRBD1
TGCGCCAGCAGCCAGGTTGGGACAGAGACTAGCACAGATACGCAGTATTTT
CASSQVGTETSTDTQYF
>TRBJ2-3|TRBV10-3|.
TGTGCCATCAGTGAGTGGGTCGGGACTAGCACAGATACGCAGTATTTT
CAISEWVGTSTDTQYF
>TRBJ2-7|TRBV4-3|TRBD2
TGCGCCAGCAGCCAAGATGGGACTAGCGGGACAGGCGAGCAGTACTTC
CASSQDGTSGTGEQYF
>TRBJ1-5|TRBV11-2|.
TGTGCCAGCAGTCGTGGGGGCCAGAATAGCAATCAGCCCCAGCATTTT
CASSRGGQNSNQPQHF
>TRBJ1-4|TRBV6-5|.
TGTGCCAGCAGTTACAGGGGGTTTGACGAAAAACTGTTTTTT
CASSYRGFDEKLFF
>TRBJ1-1|TRBV9|TRBD1
TGTGCCAGCAGCGCGATGGGGACAGGGGATACTGAAGCTTTCTTT
CASSAMGTGDTEAFF
>TRBJ2-5|TRBV5-4|TRBD2
TGTGCCAGCAGCTTGGGTGCGGGGGAAGAGACCCAGTACTTC
CASSLGAGEETQYF
>TRBJ1-6|TRBV7-2|.
TGTGCCAGCAGCTTAGAGGGCAGGGGTACTTCACCCCTCCACTTT
CASSLEGRGTSPLHF
>TRBJ2-7|TRBV29-1|TRBD1
TGCAGCGTTGTACTCGCGACAGGGAACTCCTACGAGCAGTACTTC
CSVVLATGNSYEQYF
>TRBJ1-3|TRBV5-1|.
TGCGCCAGCAGCTTGTTTGTCGGTGGAAACACCATATATTTT
CASSLFVGGNTIYF